This T cell receptor beta chain was sequenced for a study of blood T cell repertoires in COVID-19. Study context: The United States, Italy and Spain were the sources of the acute and convalescent COVID-19 samples. T cells, B-cell-depleted T cells, or PBMCs provided the cDNA or gDNA that served as material.

CDR3 length: 15 amino acids. Germline CDR1 and CDR2: SNHLY and FYNNEI. Trimming shortened V by 5 bases and J by 6 bases, and 16 bases separated the two germline ends. Authors' processing steps: Amplifying reference gene primers gave estimates of nucleated cell counts. Using immunoSEQ multiplex PCR, the repertoire was profiled, and TCRdb retains in-frame clones only, with some absent. Clone size and V and J calls were adopted from that table, with D and trimming inferred from the DNA. The repertoire has 200,000 to 250,000 clones, more than 65% of them found once; the top ten carry about 13%. This TCR came from a human donor in a cohort sampled during active COVID-19. Sequencing was performed on peripheral blood. The V and J genes are TRBV2 and TRBJ2-2; TRBD2 is a possible D gene (5 bases). CDR3 residues: CASSPSTPGSGELFF. The CDR3, as DNA: TGTGCCAGCAGTCCATCCACCCCGGGGTCCGGGGAGCTGTTTTTT.